This T cell receptor (beta chain) was sequenced in a study of blood T cell repertoires in COVID-19 (dated by TCRdb to 2018 to 2021). Some background on the complete study: Samples covering the acute and convalescent phases of COVID-19 were provided by collaborators in the United States, Italy and Spain. The samples were drawn from two sources: the first 160 participants of the ongoing ImmuneRACE study, and 1,000 to 1,500 subjects contributed by 6 global collaborators. The dataset comprised deeply sampled blood TCRbeta repertoires from subjects exposed to, actively infected with, or recovered from COVID-19. The repertoires were released in a freely available public database meant as a resource for research on the immune response to SARS-CoV-2. HLA class I and class II types, where available, came from metadata supplied by the sample provider rather than from assay-based typing. The material from the prospective study consisted of cDNA or gDNA derived from T cells, B-cell-depleted T cells, or PBMCs. Nearly every sample came with metadata listing a de-identified subject ID, COVID-19 status, age in years and sex.

Concerning this clone: Its target antigen remains unknown. Qualities for individual bases were not recorded, and no much larger clone is one base off.

TCRbeta CDR3 regions were amplified from genomic DNA using the immunoSEQ Assay, a bias-controlled multiplex PCR. On the authors' methods: Nucleated cell counts per sample were estimated from amplification of reference gene primers within the assay. Sequence reads were collapsed and filtered to measure the absolute abundance of every unique TCRbeta CDR3 rearrangement. Productive Simpson clonality was computed per sample as the square root of Simpson's diversity index over productive rearrangements. Not all clones reach the TCRdb copy of this immuneACCESS table, which keeps in-frame sequences only. Checked studies attribute under half of the gap to unresolved V genes and leave the rest unexplained. D and trimming come from the DNA, and the V and J calls and clone size come from that table. The sample includes some 270,000 clones, with around 82% observed a single time. The ten largest clonotypes hold around 3.6% of the sample.

Results and caveats for the whole study, not just this receptor: The amount of clinical and demographic metadata varied by source and participant and was provided uncurated.

In the prospective study, participants were about 18 to 90 years old, resided in under 30 geographic areas of the United States, and were enrolled through a virtual design. In the prospective study, participants were assigned to cohorts based on the clinical history participants reported in a screening survey and a study questionnaire. Recovered participants in ImmuneRACE Cohort 3 were defined as having two consecutive negative NP/OP PCR tests, clearance from a healthcare professional, or resolution of symptoms. Mobile phlebotomists in the prospective study collected whole blood, serum and a nasopharyngeal or oropharyngeal swab from every participant. Participants in the prospective study had the option to provide additional blood draws and questionnaires over a 2-month period. Prospective study blood samples were shipped either frozen or at room temperature before DNA extraction. The source is a man between 50 and 59 years old who had recovered from COVID-19. Sequences were obtained from PBMCs or T cells enriched from blood (not recorded which).

This receptor carries the CDR3 CASSLTGPAYEQYF. Here is the DNA: TGTGCCAGCAGCTTGACAGGCCCCGCCTACGAGCAGTACTTC. Recombination joined TRBV7-9 with TRBJ2-7; the D segment could be TRBD1, given 6 matching bases. Deletion took 3 bases off V and 2 bases off J, with a span of 11 bases between the germline ends. Sequences SEHNR (CDR1) and FQNEAQ (CDR2) are obtained from the germline V gene (reference sequence). The CDR3 has 14 amino acids, counting the end cysteine and phenylalanine. Left in the record is the CDR3 DNA by itself, 42 bases read in frame from the first base.